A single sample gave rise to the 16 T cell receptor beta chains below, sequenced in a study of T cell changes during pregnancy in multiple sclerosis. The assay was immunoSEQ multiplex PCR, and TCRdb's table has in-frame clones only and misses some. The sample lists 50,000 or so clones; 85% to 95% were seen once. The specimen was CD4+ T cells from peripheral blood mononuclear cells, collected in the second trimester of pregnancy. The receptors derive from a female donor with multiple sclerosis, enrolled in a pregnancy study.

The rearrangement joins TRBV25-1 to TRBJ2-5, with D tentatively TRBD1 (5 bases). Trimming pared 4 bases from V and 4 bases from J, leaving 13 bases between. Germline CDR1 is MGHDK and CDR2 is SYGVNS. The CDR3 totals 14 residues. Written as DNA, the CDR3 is TGTGCCAGCAGTGCGTCCAGCAGGGTAGAGACCCAGTACTTC. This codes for CASSASSRVETQYF.

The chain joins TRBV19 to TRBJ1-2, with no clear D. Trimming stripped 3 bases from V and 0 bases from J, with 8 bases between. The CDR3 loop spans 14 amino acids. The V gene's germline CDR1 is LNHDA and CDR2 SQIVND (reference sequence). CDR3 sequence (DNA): TGTGCCAGTAGTATGGTTTCAGCTAACTATGGCTACACCTTC. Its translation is CASSMVSANYGYTF.

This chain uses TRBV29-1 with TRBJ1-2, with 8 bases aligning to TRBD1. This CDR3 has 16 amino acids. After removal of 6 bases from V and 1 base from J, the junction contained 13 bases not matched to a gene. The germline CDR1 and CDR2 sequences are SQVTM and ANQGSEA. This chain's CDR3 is CSVDSDRARYNYGYTF. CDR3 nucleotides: TGCAGCGTCGACTCGGACAGGGCCAGATATAACTATGGCTACACCTTC.

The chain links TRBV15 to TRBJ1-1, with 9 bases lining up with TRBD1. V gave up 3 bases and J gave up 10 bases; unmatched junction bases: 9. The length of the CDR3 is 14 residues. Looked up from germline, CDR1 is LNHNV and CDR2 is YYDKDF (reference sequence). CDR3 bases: TGTGCCACCAGCAGCCACAGGGGGCGGGGGTCAGCTTTCTTT. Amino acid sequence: CATSSHRGRGSAFF. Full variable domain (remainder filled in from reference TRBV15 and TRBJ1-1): DAMVIQNPRYQVTQFGKPVTLSCSQTLNHNVMYWYQQKSSQAPKLLFHYYDKDFNNEADTPDNFQSRRPNTSFCFLDIRSPGLGDTAMYLCATSSHRGRGSAFFGQGTRLTVV.

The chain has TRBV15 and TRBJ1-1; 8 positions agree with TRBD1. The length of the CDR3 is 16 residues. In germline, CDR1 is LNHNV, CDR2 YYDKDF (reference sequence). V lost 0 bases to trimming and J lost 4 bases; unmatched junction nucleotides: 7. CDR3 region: CATSRELDRVSTEAFF. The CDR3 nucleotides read TGTGCCACCAGCAGAGAATTGGACAGGGTTAGCACTGAAGCTTTCTTT.

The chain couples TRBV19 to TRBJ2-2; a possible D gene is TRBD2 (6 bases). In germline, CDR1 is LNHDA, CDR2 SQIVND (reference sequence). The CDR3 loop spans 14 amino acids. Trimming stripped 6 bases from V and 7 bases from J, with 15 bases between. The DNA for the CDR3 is TGTGCCAGTAGAAGGGGAGGCGAACTCGGGGAGCTGTTTTTT. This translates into CASRRGGELGELFF.

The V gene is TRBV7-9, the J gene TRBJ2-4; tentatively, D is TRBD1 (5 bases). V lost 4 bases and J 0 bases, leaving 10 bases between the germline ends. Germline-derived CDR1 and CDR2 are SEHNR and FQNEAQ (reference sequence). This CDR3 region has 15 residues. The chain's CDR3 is CASSSYQGAKNIQYF. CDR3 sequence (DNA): TGTGCCAGCAGCTCCTATCAGGGAGCCAAAAACATTCAGTACTTC. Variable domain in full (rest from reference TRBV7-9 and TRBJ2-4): DTGVSQNPRHKITKRGQNVTFRCDPISEHNRLYWYRQTLGQGPEFLTYFQNEAQLEKSRLLSDRFSAERPKGSFSTLEIQRTEQGDSAMYLCASSSYQGAKNIQYFGAGTRLSVL.

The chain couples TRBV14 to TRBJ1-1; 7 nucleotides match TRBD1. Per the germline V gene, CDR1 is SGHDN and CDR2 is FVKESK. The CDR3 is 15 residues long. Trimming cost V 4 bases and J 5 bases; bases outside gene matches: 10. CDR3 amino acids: CASSLRTGYLTEAFF. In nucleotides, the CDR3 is TGTGCCAGCAGCCTTAGGACAGGATATTTGACTGAAGCTTTCTTT. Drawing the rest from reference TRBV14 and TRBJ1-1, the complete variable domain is EAGVTQFPSHSVIEKGQTVTLRCDPISGHDNLYWYRRVMGKEIKFLLHFVKESKQDESGMPNNRFLAERTGGTYSTLKVQPAELEDSGVYFCASSLRTGYLTEAFFGQGTRLTVV.

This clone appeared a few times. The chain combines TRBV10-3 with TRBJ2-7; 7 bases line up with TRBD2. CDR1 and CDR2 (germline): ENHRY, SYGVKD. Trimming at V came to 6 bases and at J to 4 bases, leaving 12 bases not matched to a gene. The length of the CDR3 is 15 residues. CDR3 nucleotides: TGTGCCATCAGCGCCCAGGGAGGGGCCGCTTACGAGCAGTACTTC. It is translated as CAISAQGGAAYEQYF.

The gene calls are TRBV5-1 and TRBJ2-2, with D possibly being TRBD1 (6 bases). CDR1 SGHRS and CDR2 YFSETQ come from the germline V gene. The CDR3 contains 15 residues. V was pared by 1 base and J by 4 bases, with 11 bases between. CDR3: CASSLMQGSTGELFF. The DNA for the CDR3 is TGCGCCAGCAGCTTGATGCAGGGGAGCACCGGGGAGCTGTTTTTT.

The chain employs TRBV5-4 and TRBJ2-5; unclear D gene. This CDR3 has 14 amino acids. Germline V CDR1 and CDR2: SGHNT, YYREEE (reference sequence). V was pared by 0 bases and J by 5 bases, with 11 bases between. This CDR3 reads CASSLDSSVETQYF. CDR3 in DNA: TGTGCCAGCAGCTTGGACTCATCCGTCGAGACCCAGTACTTC.

CDR3 nucleotides: TGTGCCAGCAGTTACCGGTCAGGGGGAACAGATACGCAGTATTTT. Residues: CASSYRSGGTDTQYF. V usage is TRBV6-5 and J usage is TRBJ2-3; 7 nucleotides line up with TRBD1. Germline V gene data show CDR1 as MNHEY and CDR2 as SVGAGI. Unmatched junction bases numbered 5, after V lost 2 bases and J lost 3 bases. The CDR3 has 15 amino acids.

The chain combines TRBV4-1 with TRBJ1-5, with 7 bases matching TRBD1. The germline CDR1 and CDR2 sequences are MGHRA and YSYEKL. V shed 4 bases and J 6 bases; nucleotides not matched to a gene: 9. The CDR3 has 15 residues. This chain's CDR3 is CASSPGQVSLQPQHF. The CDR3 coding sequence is TGCGCCAGCAGCCCCGGACAGGTTAGCCTTCAGCCCCAGCATTTT.

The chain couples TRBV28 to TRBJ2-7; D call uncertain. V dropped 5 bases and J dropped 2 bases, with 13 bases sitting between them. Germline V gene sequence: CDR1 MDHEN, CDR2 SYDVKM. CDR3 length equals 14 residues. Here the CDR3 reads CASSLGGQTYEQYF. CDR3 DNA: TGTGCCAGCAGTCTTGGCGGCCAGACCTACGAGCAGTACTTC.

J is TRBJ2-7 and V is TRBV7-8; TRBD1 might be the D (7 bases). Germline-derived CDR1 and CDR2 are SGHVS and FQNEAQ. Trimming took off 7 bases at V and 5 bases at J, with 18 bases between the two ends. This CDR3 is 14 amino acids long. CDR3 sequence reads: CASTNSRGVDEQYF. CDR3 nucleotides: TGTGCCAGCACCAATAGCAGGGGGGTAGACGAGCAGTACTTC.

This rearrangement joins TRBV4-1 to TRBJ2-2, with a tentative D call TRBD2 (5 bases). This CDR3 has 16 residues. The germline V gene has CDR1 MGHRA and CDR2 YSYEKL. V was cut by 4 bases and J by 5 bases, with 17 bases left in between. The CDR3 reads CASSLIPSGKTGELFF. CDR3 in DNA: TGCGCCAGCAGCCTAATACCGAGCGGAAAGACCGGGGAGCTGTTTTTT.